The rows below give T cell receptor beta chains drawn from one sample of a study of blood T cell repertoires in COVID-19. TCRdb keeps only in-frame clones here, not all; method: immunoSEQ multiplex PCR. This sample yields over 55,000 clones, of which approximately 83% are seen a single time; 9.5% to 13% belongs to the top ten. The specimen sequenced was peripheral blood. Every receptor here comes from a man aged 50 to 59 with COVID-19, enrolled during active disease. CDR3s leave out the opening cysteine and the closing phenylalanine or tryptophan. D genes are given only for firm matches. A clone size is listed for some rows: how often the clone was seen (once, few, many), or a class if it is expanded.

d_gene	v_gene	abundance	j_gene	CDR3aa
TRBD1	TRBV6-5	NA	TRBJ2-7	ASSYRTGYEQY
NA	TRBV7-9	NA	TRBJ2-2	ASSLQYTGELF
TRBD2	TRBV11-3	few	TRBJ2-1	ASSPTSGLYNEQF
TRBD1	TRBV7-9	NA	TRBJ2-7	ASTPGQGSYEQY
NA	TRBV3-1/TRBV3-2	NA	TRBJ2-7	ASSQELAPTYEQY
TRBD2	TRBV11-2	few	TRBJ2-1	ASSLVTSAGGAEQF
NA	TRBV6-4	NA	TRBJ2-1	ASSQLSEAEQF
NA	TRBV10-1	few	TRBJ1-4	ASSWGGEKLF
TRBD1	TRBV10-3	few	TRBJ1-2	AISINRDRGAVGGYT
TRBD2	TRBV7-3	NA	TRBJ2-6	ASSIGLGSGANVLT
NA	TRBV4-2	NA	TRBJ2-7	ASSQNMISYEQY
TRBD1	TRBV19	NA	TRBJ1-1	ASSVQQGPAAF
NA	TRBV28	once	TRBJ1-2	ASRAIRVPRYGYT
TRBD1	TRBV24-1	NA	TRBJ2-1	ATEGQPYNEQF
TRBD2	TRBV24-1	NA	TRBJ2-3	ATSDPRASGSLDTQY
NA	TRBV7-9	few	TRBJ1-3	ASRNTISGNTIY
TRBD1	TRBV29-1	NA	TRBJ1-2	SVGQGTRGYT
NA	TRBV10-3	NA	TRBJ2-7	AISEETKAYEQY
NA	TRBV12-3/TRBV12-4	NA	TRBJ2-7	ASSLAKNHEQY
NA	TRBV6-5	NA	TRBJ1-4	ASSPGPGREKLF
TRBD2	TRBV6-2/TRBV6-3	NA	TRBJ2-7	ASSYSAGDLYEQY
TRBD1	TRBV19	NA	TRBJ1-1	ASSTDYRTGGLNTEAF
NA	TRBV19	NA	TRBJ1-2	ASQRQQGVYGYT
TRBD1	TRBV6-6	NA	TRBJ1-3	ASSRVPGQGTSGNTIY
NA	TRBV6-5	NA	TRBJ1-4	ASSYATVSEKLF